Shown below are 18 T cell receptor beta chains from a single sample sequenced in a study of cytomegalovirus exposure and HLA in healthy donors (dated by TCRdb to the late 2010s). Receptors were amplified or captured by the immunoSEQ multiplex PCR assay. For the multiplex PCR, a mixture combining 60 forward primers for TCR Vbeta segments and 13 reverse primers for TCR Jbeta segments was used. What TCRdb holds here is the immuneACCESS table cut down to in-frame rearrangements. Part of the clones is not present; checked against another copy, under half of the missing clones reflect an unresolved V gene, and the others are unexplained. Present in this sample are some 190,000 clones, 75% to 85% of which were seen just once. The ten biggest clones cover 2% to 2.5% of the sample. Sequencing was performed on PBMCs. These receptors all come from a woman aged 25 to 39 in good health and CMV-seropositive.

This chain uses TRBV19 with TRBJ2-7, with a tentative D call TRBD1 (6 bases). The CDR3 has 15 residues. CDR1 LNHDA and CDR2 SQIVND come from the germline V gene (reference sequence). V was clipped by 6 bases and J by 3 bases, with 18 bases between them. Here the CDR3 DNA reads TGTGCCAGTAGCCCGATAATACAGGGCCTCTACGAGCAGTACTTC. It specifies CASSPIIQGLYEQYF.

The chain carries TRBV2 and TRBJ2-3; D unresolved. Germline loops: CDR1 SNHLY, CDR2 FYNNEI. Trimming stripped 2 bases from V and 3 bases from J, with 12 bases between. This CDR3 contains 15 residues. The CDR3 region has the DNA TGTGCCAGCAGTGAAATGGCGCTAGGTACAGATACGCAGTATTTT. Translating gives CASSEMALGTDTQYF.

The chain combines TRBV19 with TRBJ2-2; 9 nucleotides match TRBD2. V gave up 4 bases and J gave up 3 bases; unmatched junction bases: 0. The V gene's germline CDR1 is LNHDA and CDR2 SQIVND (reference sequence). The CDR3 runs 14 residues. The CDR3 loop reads CASSSGGDTGELFF. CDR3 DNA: TGTGCCAGTAGTAGCGGGGGGGACACCGGGGAGCTGTTTTTT.

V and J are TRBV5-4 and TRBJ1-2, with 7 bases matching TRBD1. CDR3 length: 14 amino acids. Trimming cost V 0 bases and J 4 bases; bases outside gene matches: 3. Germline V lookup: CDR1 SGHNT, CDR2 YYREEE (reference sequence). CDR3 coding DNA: TGTGCCAGCAGCTTGGACAGGGGCCCCTATGGCTACACCTTC. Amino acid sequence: CASSLDRGPYGYTF.

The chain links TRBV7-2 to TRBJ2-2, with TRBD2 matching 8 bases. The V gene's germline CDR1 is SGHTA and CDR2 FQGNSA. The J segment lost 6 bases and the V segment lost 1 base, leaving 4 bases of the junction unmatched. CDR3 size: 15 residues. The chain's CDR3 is CASSLETGGPGELFF. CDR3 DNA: TGTGCCAGCAGCTTAGAAACGGGGGGGCCCGGGGAGCTGTTTTTT.

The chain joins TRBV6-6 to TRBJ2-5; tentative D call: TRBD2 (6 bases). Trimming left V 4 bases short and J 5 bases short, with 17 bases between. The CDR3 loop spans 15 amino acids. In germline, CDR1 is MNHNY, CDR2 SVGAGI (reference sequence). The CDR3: CASSSAPGVGETQYF. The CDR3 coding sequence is TGTGCCAGCAGTTCCGCCCCGGGGGTAGGGGAGACCCAGTACTTC.

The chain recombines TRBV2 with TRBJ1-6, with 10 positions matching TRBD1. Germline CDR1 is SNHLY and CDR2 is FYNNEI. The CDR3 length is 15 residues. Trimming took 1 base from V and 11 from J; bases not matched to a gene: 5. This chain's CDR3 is CASSEGGTGVPPLHF. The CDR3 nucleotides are TGTGCCAGCAGTGAAGGGGGGACAGGGGTGCCACCCCTCCACTTT.

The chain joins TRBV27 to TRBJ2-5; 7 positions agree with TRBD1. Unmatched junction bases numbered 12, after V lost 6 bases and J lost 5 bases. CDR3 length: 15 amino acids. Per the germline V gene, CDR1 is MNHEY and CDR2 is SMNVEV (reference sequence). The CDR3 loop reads CASSLRQGVRETQYF. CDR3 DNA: TGTGCCAGCAGCCTGCGGCAGGGGGTTCGGGAGACCCAGTACTTC.

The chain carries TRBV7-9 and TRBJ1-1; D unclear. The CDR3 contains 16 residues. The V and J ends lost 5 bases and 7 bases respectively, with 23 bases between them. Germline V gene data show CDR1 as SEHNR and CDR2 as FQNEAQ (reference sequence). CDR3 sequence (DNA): TGTGCCAGCAGCCTCCACGAACGCGGGGTCCGTAGTGAAGCTTTCTTT. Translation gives CASSLHERGVRSEAFF.

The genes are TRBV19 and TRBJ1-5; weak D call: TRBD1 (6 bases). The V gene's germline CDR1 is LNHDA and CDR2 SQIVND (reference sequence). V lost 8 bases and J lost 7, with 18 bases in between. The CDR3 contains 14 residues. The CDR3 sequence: CASSPAAGGQPQHF. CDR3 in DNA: TGTGCCAGTTCTCCGGCCGCGGGGGGCCAGCCCCAGCATTTT.

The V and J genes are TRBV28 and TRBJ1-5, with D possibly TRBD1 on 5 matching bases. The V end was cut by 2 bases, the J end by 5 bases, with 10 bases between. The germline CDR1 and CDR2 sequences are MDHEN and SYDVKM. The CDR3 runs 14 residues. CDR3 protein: CASSLGRVDQPQHF. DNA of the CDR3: TGTGCCAGCAGTTTAGGCAGGGTTGATCAGCCCCAGCATTTT.

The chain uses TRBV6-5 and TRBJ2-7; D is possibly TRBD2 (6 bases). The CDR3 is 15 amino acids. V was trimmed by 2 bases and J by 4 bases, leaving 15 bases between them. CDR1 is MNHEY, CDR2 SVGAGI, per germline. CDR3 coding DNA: TGTGCCAGCAGTTACGTGGGGCGGGGCCCTTACGAGCAGTACTTC. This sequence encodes CASSYVGRGPYEQYF.

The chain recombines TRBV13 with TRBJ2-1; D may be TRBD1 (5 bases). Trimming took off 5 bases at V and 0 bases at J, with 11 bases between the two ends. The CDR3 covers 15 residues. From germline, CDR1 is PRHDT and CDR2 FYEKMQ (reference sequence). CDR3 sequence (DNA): TGTGCCAGCAGCAAAAGACAGAGCTCCTACAATGAGCAGTTCTTC. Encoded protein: CASSKRQSSYNEQFF.

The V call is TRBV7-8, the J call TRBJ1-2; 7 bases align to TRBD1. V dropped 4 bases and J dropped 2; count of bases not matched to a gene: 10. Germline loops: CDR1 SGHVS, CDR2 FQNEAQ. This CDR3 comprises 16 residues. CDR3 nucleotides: TGTGCCAGCAGCTCGAATTCGGGACAGTTAAACTATGGCTACACCTTC. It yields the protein CASSSNSGQLNYGYTF.

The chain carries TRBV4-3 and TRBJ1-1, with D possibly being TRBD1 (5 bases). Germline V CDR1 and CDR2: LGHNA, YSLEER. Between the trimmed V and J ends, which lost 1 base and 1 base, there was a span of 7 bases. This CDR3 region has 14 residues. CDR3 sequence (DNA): TGCGCCAGCAGCCAAGGTGGACAGAACACTGAAGCTTTCTTT. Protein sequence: CASSQGGQNTEAFF.

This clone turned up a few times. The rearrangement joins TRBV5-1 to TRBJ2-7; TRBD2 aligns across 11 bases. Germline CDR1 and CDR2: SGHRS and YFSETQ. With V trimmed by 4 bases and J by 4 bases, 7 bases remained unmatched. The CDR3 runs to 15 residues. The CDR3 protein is CASSLTSGGEYEQYF. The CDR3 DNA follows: TGCGCCAGCAGCCTCACTAGCGGGGGAGAATACGAGCAGTACTTC.

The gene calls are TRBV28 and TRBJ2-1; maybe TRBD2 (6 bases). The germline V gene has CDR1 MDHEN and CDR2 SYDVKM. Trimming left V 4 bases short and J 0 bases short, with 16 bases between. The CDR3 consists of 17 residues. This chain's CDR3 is CASSSSGETSSYNEQFF. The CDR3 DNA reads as TGTGCCAGCAGTTCCTCGGGGGAGACGAGCTCCTACAATGAGCAGTTCTTC. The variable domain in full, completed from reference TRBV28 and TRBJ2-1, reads DVKVTQSSRYLVKRTGEKVFLECVQDMDHENMFWYRQDPGLGLRLIYFSYDVKMKEKGDIPEGYSVSREKKERFSLILESASTNQTSMYLCASSSSGETSSYNEQFFGPGTRLTVL.

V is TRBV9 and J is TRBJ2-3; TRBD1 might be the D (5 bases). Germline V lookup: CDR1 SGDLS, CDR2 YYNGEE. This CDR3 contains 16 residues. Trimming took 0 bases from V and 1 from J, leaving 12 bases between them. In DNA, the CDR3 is TGTGCCAGCAGCGTAGCTCCAGGGTCTGGCACAGATACGCAGTATTTT. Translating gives CASSVAPGSGTDTQYF.